These 20 T cell receptor beta chains were sequenced from one sample in a study of molecular identifiers for immune sequencing clone quantification. TCRdb reanalysed the PCR reads using MiXCR and keeps one entry per CDR3 protein. The data show about 97,000 distinct CDR3 sequences, with about 24% seen just once and 0.94% held by the top ten. Material for sequencing was naive CD8+ T cells from blood, with Jurkat cell RNA spiked in. Subset indicated: FACS-sorted CD8+CD4-CCR7+CD45RA+ naive T cells. Source of these receptors: a human donor in good health. Some libraries in this study had Jurkat cell RNA spiked in.

Many counts were recorded for this clonotype. The chain couples TRBV27 to TRBJ2-7, with D uncertain. There are 16 residues in the CDR3. Trimming left V 6 bases short and J 3 bases short, with 21 bases between. Germline V gene data show CDR1 as MNHEY and CDR2 as SMNVEV (reference sequence). CDR3 sequence (DNA): TGTGCCAGCAGCCCAGCCGGGCCCGGGCGTGACTACGAGCAGTACTTC. This gives the protein CASSPAGPGRDYEQYF.

This clonotype was detected many times. The V call is TRBV12-5, the J call TRBJ2-3; weak D call: TRBD2 (7 bases). The V gene's germline CDR1 is LGHNT and CDR2 FRNRAP. The ends were cut back, 5 bases at V and 1 base at J, with 10 bases in the middle. The CDR3 sequence is 14 residues long. The CDR3 sequence is CASGGGGGTDTQYF. DNA for the CDR3: TGTGCTAGTGGTGGGGGGGGCGGCACAGATACGCAGTATTTT.

This clonotype was seen many times. The chain employs TRBV4-1 and TRBJ1-1, with D unresolved. This CDR3 spans 12 amino acids. Per germline, CDR1 MGHRA and CDR2 YSYEKL. V lost 2 bases and J 0 bases, leaving 1 base between the germline ends. DNA of the CDR3: TGCGCCAGCAGCCAAATGAACACTGAAGCTTTCTTT. Encoded protein: CASSQMNTEAFF.

This clonotype was recorded many times. This rearrangement joins TRBV4-1 to TRBJ2-5; TRBD2 is a possible D gene (6 bases). V was trimmed by 1 base and J by 1 base, leaving 22 bases between them. The length of the CDR3 is 19 residues. Germline V gene lookup returns CDR1 MGHRA and CDR2 YSYEKL. Here the CDR3 reads CASSQVFQRAAYTQETQYF. CDR3 sequence (DNA): TGCGCCAGCAGCCAAGTCTTCCAGCGGGCTGCCTACACCCAAGAGACCCAGTACTTC.

Note on this clonotype: A much larger clone differs by one base, so this may be a read error. The J gene is TRBJ2-2, the V gene TRBV6-2 or TRBV6-3, with TRBD2 matching 9 bases. There are 15 residues in the CDR3. Germline lookup yields CDR1 MNHEY and CDR2 SVGEGT. The CDR3 sequence is CASSWGLAYTRELFF. DNA for the CDR3: TGTGCCAGCAGCTGGGGACTAGCTTACACCAGGGAGCTGTTTTTT.

This clonotype showed up many times. V is TRBV4-1 and J is TRBJ2-7; 7 nucleotides line up with TRBD2. After removal of 2 bases from V and 3 bases from J, the junction contained 7 bases not matched to a gene. The CDR3 has 15 residues. In germline, CDR1 is MGHRA, CDR2 YSYEKL. The CDR3 spells CASSQPGGGIYEQYF. DNA for the CDR3: TGCGCCAGCAGCCAACCTGGCGGGGGAATCTACGAGCAGTACTTC.

In its sample, this clonotype was seen many times. The chain joins TRBV20-1 to TRBJ2-2, with D unclear. CDR3 length: 13 amino acids. The germline CDR1 and CDR2 sequences are DFQATT and SNEGSKA (reference sequence). Trimming cost V 5 bases and J 1 base, with 8 bases left between them. CDR3 DNA: TGCAGTGCTCCGCGTGGGAACACCGGGGAGCTGTTTTTT. Amino acids: CSAPRGNTGELFF.

This clonotype was seen at least ten times. The chain is built from TRBV9 and TRBJ2-7; D might be TRBD2 (5 bases). The germline gives CDR1 SGDLS, CDR2 YYNGEE. Deletions cut 0 bases from V and 0 bases from J, with 10 bases between. CDR3 length: 15 amino acids. The CDR3 loop is CASSVGSGLSYEQYF. The CDR3 DNA sequence: TGTGCCAGCAGCGTAGGCAGCGGCCTCTCCTACGAGCAGTACTTC.

This clonotype was picked up many times. The V and J genes are TRBV11-2 and TRBJ2-5, with D unclear. V was clipped by 4 bases and J by 5 bases, with 11 bases between them. CDR3 length equals 13 residues. In germline, CDR1 is SGHAT, CDR2 FQNNGV. The DNA of the CDR3 is TGTGCCAGCAGCTCCCCCGTTGGGGAGACCCAGTACTTC. Its translation is CASSSPVGETQYF.

A word on this clonotype: One junction end disagrees with the germline gene, perhaps due to a read error. The genes are TRBV2 and TRBJ2-3; 9 bases fit TRBD2. Germline V lookup: CDR1 SNHLY, CDR2 FYNNEI. The CDR3 extends over 15 amino acids. The CDR3 protein is CASSRETSGTDAQYF. CDR3 DNA: TGTGCCAGCAGCCGCGAGACTAGCGGCACAGATGCGCAGTATTTT.

This clonotype appeared many times. The chain combines TRBV7-2 with TRBJ2-3; TRBD2 agrees at 11 bases. The CDR3 extends over 16 amino acids. V was clipped by 3 bases and J by 5 bases; unmatched bases: 7. The germline gives CDR1 SGHTA, CDR2 FQGNSA. CDR3 sequence (DNA): TGTGCCAGCAGCTTGCTACTAGCGGGAGTTGGAGATACGCAGTATTTT. As protein: CASSLLLAGVGDTQYF.

This clonotype was counted at least ten times. This rearrangement joins TRBV20-1 to TRBJ1-5; D is possibly TRBD1 (5 bases). Between the trimmed V and J ends, which lost 4 bases and 7 bases, there was a span of 32 bases. CDR3 length: 19 amino acids. Looked up from germline, CDR1 is DFQATT and CDR2 is SNEGSKA (reference sequence). CDR3 DNA: TGCAGTGCTATTCCCCTTCAACTCGACAGCAATGAACCCAAACAGCCCCAGCATTTT. It is translated as CSAIPLQLDSNEPKQPQHF.

This chain connects TRBV19 to TRBJ2-2; TRBD1 matches 8 bases. The CDR3 runs to 14 residues. Germline V gene sequence: CDR1 LNHDA, CDR2 SQIVND (reference sequence). Trimming removed 3 bases from V and 6 bases from J; junction bases left unmatched: 3. The CDR3 sequence: CASSMTGAAGELFF. The CDR3 DNA sequence: TGTGCCAGTAGTATGACAGGGGCTGCCGGGGAGCTGTTTTTT.

Ten or more counts support this clonotype. V usage is TRBV11-2 and J usage is TRBJ1-1, with a possible D match to TRBD1 (6 bases). The length of the CDR3 is 15 residues. V was trimmed by 2 bases and J by 7 bases, leaving 17 bases between them. Per the germline V gene, CDR1 is SGHAT and CDR2 is FQNNGV. The CDR3 is CASSLLSGRGGEAFF. The CDR3 nucleotides are TGTGCCAGCAGCTTACTGAGTGGCAGGGGCGGTGAAGCTTTCTTT.

V is TRBV12-3 or TRBV12-4 and J is TRBJ2-7; 7 bases map to TRBD1. The ends lost 6 bases at V and 4 bases at J; junction bases unmatched: 9. The CDR3 runs to 14 residues. This chain's CDR3 is CASSYIGTEYEQYF. The DNA of the CDR3 is TGTGCCAGCAGCTACATTGGGACAGAGTACGAGCAGTACTTC.

This clonotype was detected many times. The CDR3 sequence is CASSLEFLVPQETQYF. The CDR3 DNA is TGTGCCAGCAGCTTGGAGTTTTTGGTCCCACAAGAGACCCAGTACTTC. V and J are TRBV5-6 and TRBJ2-5; D gene ambiguous. Germline V CDR1 and CDR2: SGHDT, YYEEEE. The length of the CDR3 is 16 residues. Trimming left V 0 bases short and J 2 bases short, with 14 bases between.

This clonotype was seen many times. V and J are TRBV7-9 and TRBJ2-1; TRBD2 matches 7 bases. This CDR3 is 13 amino acids long. Germline V gene data show CDR1 as SEHNR and CDR2 as FQNEAQ (reference sequence). Germline trimming cut 5 bases from V and 10 bases from J; bases unmatched to any gene: 8. The CDR3 sequence: CASSNTLAAEQFF. For the CDR3, the DNA is TGTGCCAGCAGCAACACCCTAGCGGCCGAGCAGTTCTTC.

V and J are TRBV15 and TRBJ1-4; the D is unclear. CDR1 is LNHNV, CDR2 YYDKDF, per germline (reference sequence). The CDR3 sequence is 11 residues long. Trimming took off 9 bases at V and 3 bases at J, with 5 bases between the two ends. The CDR3 region is CATNSNEKLFF. The CDR3 DNA sequence: TGTGCCACGAACTCTAATGAAAAACTGTTTTTT. Together with reference TRBV15 and TRBJ1-4, the CDR3 gives the full variable domain: DAMVIQNPRYQVTQFGKPVTLSCSQTLNHNVMYWYQQKSSQAPKLLFHYYDKDFNNEADTPDNFQSRRPNTSFCFLDIRSPGLGDTAMYLCATNSNEKLFFGSGTQLSVL.

This clonotype was detected a few times. A clone one base away is much larger, so this may be a read error. CDR3 loop: CASSEARAPNYGYTF. The CDR3, as DNA: TGTGCCAGCAGTGAAGCCCGGGCACCTAACTATGGCTACACCTTC. The genes are TRBV2 and TRBJ1-2, with no clear D. CDR1 and CDR2 from the germline V gene are SNHLY and FYNNEI. CDR3 length: 15 residues. V lost 0 bases, J lost 0 bases, and 8 bases lay in between. The full variable domain, with the rest looked up from reference TRBV2 and TRBJ1-2, is EPEVTQTPSHQVTQMGQEVILRCVPISNHLYFYWYRQILGQKVEFLVSFYNNEISEKSEIFDDQFSVERPDGSNFTLKIRSTKLEDSAMYFCASSEARAPNYGYTFGSGTRLTVV.

In this sample, this clonotype turned up many times. This chain uses TRBV7-2 with TRBJ1-6, with D uncertain. The CDR3 is made up of 15 amino acids. The V gene's germline CDR1 is SGHTA and CDR2 FQGNSA. V gave up 5 bases and J gave up 0 bases, with 8 bases separating them. The CDR3 sequence is CASSQSSSYNSPLHF. DNA for the CDR3: TGTGCCAGCAGCCAAAGTAGCTCCTATAATTCACCCCTCCACTTT.